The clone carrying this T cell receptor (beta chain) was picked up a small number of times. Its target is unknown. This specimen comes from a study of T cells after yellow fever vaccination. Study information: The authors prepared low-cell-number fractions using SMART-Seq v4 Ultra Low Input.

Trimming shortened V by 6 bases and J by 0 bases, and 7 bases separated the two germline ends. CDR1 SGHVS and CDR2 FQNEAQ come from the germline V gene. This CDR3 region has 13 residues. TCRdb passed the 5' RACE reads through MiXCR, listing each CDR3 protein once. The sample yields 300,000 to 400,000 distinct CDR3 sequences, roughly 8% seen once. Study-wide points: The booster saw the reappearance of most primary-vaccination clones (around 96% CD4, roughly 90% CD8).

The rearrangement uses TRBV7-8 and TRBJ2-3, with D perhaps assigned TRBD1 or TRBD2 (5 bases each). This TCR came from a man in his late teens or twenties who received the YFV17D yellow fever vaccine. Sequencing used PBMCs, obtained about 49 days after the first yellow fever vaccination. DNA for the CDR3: TGTGCCAGCAGGTGGGGGAGCACAGATACGCAGTATTTT. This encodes CASRWGSTDTQYF.